Listed below are T cell receptor beta chains from one sample, sequenced in a study of vaccination and CD4 T cells after COVID-19. What these receptors recognize is not known. TCRdb re-derived calls from the PCR reads in MiXCR, one entry per CDR3 protein. The data contain some 7,700 distinct CDR3 sequences, 20% to 25% of them singletons. Specimen: CD4+ T cells from blood, cultured in vitro, collected after SARS-CoV-2 vaccination. Receptors originate from a human donor who had recovered from COVID-19. The CDR3 runs from the conserved cysteine through the conserved F or W. The D gene is left open where the match is weak. Size is omitted from some rows. Given values are once, few, many or a class for expanded clones.

d_call,j_call,v_call,clone_size,cdr3_nt,cdr3_aa
NA,TRBJ1-6,TRBV20-1,medium-sized,TGCAGTGCTAGAGTTTTTCAGGGGCATCATTCACCCCTCCACTTT,CSARVFQGHHSPLHF
NA,TRBJ1-2,TRBV6-5,NA,TGTGCCAGCAGTTTGGGGGACTATGGCTACACCTTC,CASSLGDYGYTF
NA,TRBJ2-3,TRBV2,NA,TGTGCCAGCAGTGACTGGGGTTCAGATACGCAGTATTTT,CASSDWGSDTQYF
NA,TRBJ1-2,TRBV21-1,few,TGTGCCAGCAGCTCCTGGACAGGGAAGGACTATGGCTACACCTTC,CASSSWTGKDYGYTF
TRBD1,TRBJ1-5,TRBV19,medium-sized,TGTGCCAGTAGCAAGGGGGCTCGCAATCAGCCCCAGCATTTT,CASSKGARNQPQHF
TRBD1,TRBJ2-7,TRBV7-9,medium-sized,TGTGCCAGCAGCTTAGGGAGGACAGGGCTGCAGTCCGAGCAGTACTTC,CASSLGRTGLQSEQYF
TRBD1,TRBJ1-1,TRBV11-3,NA,TGTGCCAGCAGCTTAGTTAAGGACAGGGGGGAACCTGAAGCTTTCTTT,CASSLVKDRGEPEAFF
NA,TRBJ2-1,TRBV12-1,few,TGTGCCAGCAGCTGGGGACAGCTCCACTCCTACAATGAGCAGTTCTTC,CASSWGQLHSYNEQFF
TRBD1,TRBJ1-1,TRBV29-1,NA,TGCAGCGATAGACAGGGGGGCACTGAAGCTTTCTTT,CSDRQGGTEAFF
NA,TRBJ2-7,TRBV7-9,many,TGTGCCAGCAGCTTAGCTGTAGTCGAGCAGTACTTC,CASSLAVVEQYF
NA,TRBJ2-2,TRBV29-1,once,TGCAGCGTTGGGAACACCGGGGAGCTGTTTTTT,CSVGNTGELFF
NA,TRBJ1-1,TRBV19,large,TGTGCCAGTAAACCAGGGAGTGTTAGTGGTGAAGCTTTCTTT,CASKPGSVSGEAFF
NA,TRBJ2-2,TRBV28,few,TGTGCCAGCAGTGCACCTGGGGGAGGGAACACCGGGGAGCTGTTTTTT,CASSAPGGGNTGELFF
TRBD1,TRBJ1-1,TRBV6-4,once,TGTGCCAGCAGGATCGAGGGGGCTGCGGGGGATGAAGCTTTCTTT,CASRIEGAAGDEAFF
TRBD1,TRBJ1-1,TRBV4-1,few,TGCGCCAGCAGCCAAGGCCAGGGGGCATACGGCACTGAAGCTTTCTTT,CASSQGQGAYGTEAFF
TRBD1,TRBJ1-5,TRBV27,few,TGTGCCAGCAGCTTAAACAGGGGTAGCAATCAGCCCCAGCATTTT,CASSLNRGSNQPQHF
TRBD2,TRBJ2-7,TRBV6-2/TRBV6-3,NA,TGTGCCAGCAGTTCCCATCAGGGACTAGCGGAGCAACAGTACTTC,CASSSHQGLAEQQYF